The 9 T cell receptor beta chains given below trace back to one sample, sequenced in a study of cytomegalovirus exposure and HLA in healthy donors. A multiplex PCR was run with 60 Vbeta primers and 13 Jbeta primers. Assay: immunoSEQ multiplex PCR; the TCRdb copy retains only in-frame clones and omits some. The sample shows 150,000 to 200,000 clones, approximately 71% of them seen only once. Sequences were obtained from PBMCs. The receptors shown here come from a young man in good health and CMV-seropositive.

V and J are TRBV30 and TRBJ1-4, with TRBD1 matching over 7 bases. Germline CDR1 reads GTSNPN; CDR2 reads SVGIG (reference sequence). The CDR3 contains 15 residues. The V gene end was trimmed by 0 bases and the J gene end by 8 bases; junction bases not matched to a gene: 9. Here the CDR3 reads CAWSVIGTVGEKLFF. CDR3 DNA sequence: TGTGCCTGGAGTGTAATCGGGACAGTCGGGGAAAAACTGTTTTTT.

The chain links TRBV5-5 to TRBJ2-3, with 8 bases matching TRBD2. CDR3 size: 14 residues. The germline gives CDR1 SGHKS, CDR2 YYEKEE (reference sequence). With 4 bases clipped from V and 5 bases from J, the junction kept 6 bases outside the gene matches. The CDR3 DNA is TGTGCCAGCAGCCTAGGACTAGCAGAAGATACGCAGTATTTT. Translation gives CASSLGLAEDTQYF. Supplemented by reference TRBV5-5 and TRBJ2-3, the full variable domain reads DAGVTQSPTHLIKTRGQQVTLRCSPISGHKSVSWYQQVLGQGPQFIFQYYEKEERGRGNFPDRFSARQFPNYSSELNVNALLLGDSALYLCASSLGLAEDTQYFGPGTRLTVL.

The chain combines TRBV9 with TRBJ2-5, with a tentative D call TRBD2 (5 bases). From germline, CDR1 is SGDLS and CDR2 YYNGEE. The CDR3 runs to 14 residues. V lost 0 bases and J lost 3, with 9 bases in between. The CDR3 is CASSVGRGKETQYF. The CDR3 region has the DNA TGTGCCAGCAGCGTAGGTAGAGGGAAAGAGACCCAGTACTTC.

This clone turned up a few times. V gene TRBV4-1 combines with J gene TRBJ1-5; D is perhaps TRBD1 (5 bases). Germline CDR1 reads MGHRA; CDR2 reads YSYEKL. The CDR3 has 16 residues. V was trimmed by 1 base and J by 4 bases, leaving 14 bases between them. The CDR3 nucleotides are TGCGCCAGCAGCCAAGTGGTCGGGGGAGCGAATCAGCCCCAGCATTTT. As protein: CASSQVVGGANQPQHF.

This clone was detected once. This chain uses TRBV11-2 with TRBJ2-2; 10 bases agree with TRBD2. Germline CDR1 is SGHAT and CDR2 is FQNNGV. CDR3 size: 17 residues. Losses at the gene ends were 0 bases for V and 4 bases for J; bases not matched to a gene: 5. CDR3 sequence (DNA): TGTGCCAGCAGCTTAGAGACTAGCGGGCCGATCACCGGGGAGCTGTTTTTT. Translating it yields CASSLETSGPITGELFF.

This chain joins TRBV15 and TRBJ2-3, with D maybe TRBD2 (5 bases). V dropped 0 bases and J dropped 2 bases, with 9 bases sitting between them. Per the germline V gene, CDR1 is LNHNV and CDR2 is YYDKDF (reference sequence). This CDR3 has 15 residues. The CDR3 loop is CATSREAGPTDTQYF. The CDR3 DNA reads TGTGCCACCAGCAGAGAGGCGGGCCCCACAGATACGCAGTATTTT.

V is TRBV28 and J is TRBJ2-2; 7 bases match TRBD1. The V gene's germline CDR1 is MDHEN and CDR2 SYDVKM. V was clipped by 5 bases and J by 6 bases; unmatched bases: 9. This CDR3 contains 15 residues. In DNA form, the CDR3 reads TGTGCCAGCAGTCGCCGGGACAGTTTAGCCGGGGAGCTGTTTTTT. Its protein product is CASSRRDSLAGELFF.

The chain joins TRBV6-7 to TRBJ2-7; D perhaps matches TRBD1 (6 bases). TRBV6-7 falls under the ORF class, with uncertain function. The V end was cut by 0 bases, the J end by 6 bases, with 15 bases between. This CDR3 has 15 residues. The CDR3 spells CASSYSRQALGEQYF. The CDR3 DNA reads TGTGCCAGCAGTTACTCGAGACAGGCTCTAGGCGAGCAGTACTTC.

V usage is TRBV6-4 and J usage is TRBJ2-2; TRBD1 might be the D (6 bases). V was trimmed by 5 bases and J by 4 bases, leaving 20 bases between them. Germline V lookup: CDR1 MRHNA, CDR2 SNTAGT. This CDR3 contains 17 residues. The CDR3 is CASSKLGHPYSTGELFF. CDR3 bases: TGTGCCAGCAGTAAATTGGGACACCCGTATTCCACCGGGGAGCTGTTTTTT.